This passage covers 16 T cell receptor beta chains from one sample sequenced in a study of early T cells in non-severe SARS-CoV-2 infection. TCRdb processed the 5' RACE reads anew with MiXCR; each CDR3 protein has one entry. Of tens of thousands of distinct CDR3 sequences in the sample, around 4.1% were seen once. Sequenced sample: whole blood. The origin of the receptors is an adult who was a healthcare worker with PCR-confirmed SARS-CoV-2 infection or an uninfected control (not recorded which).

The chain has TRBV20-1 and TRBJ1-6, with D maybe TRBD1 (5 bases). V lost 3 bases to trimming and J lost 2 bases, with 11 bases between them. Germline V gene data show CDR1 as DFQATT and CDR2 as SNEGSKA (reference sequence). This CDR3 spans 15 amino acids. CDR3 in DNA: TGCAGTGCTAGGGTCCAGGGTGCCTATAATTCACCCCTCCACTTT. Protein product: CSARVQGAYNSPLHF.

This clonotype came up many times. V and J are TRBV19 and TRBJ2-1; the match to TRBD2 covers 11 bases. V shed 4 bases, J shed 0 bases, and the junction held 5 bases outside the gene matches. CDR1 is LNHDA and CDR2 is SQIVND in the germline V gene (reference sequence). There are 17 residues in the CDR3. DNA of the CDR3: TGTGCCAGTAGTAGGGTCCTAGCGGGGGGCTCCTACAATGAGCAGTTCTTC. It yields the protein CASSRVLAGGSYNEQFF.

This clonotype was recorded at least ten times. In nucleotides, the CDR3 is TGTGCCAGCAGCTTAAATTATTGGGATTCACCCCTCCACTTT. Translated, it gives CASSLNYWDSPLHF. The chain combines TRBV7-3 with TRBJ1-6; D remains unclear. This CDR3 is built from 14 residues. V was cut by 1 base and J by 8 bases, with 9 bases left in between. CDR1 is SGHTA and CDR2 is FQGTGA in the germline V gene.

This clonotype was found a few times. The chain uses TRBV7-2 and TRBJ2-5; no clear D gene. Trimming left V 1 base short and J 2 bases short, with 8 bases between. The CDR3 is 14 amino acids. CDR1 and CDR2 (germline): SGHTA, FQGNSA. For the CDR3, the DNA is TGTGCCAGCAGCTTAGGCGGATCTCAAGAGACCCAGTACTTC. It yields the protein CASSLGGSQETQYF.

This clonotype was counted ten times or more. V is TRBV12-3 or TRBV12-4 and J is TRBJ2-7, with D possibly being TRBD2 (6 bases). Trimming shortened V by 4 bases and J by 5 bases, and 18 bases separated the two germline ends. CDR3 length: 15 amino acids. The CDR3 DNA reads TGTGCCAGCAGTTCCGCACTAGCAAGCTTGGACGAGCAGTACTTC. Its translation is CASSSALASLDEQYF.

This clonotype occurred many times. This chain uses TRBV12-3 or TRBV12-4 with TRBJ2-7; D not resolved. This CDR3 has 13 residues. V lost 10 bases and J lost 0, with 13 bases in between. The CDR3 bases are TGTGCCACCTCGGGTTCCGACTCCTACGAGCAGTACTTC. Its translation: CATSGSDSYEQYF.

This clonotype appeared many times. The CDR3 DNA reads as TGTGCCACCAGTGATTTGCCTCTACTAGCCGGTTCCAGAGAGACCCAGTACTTC. Translated: CATSDLPLLAGSRETQYF. V usage is TRBV24-1 and J usage is TRBJ2-5; tentatively, D is TRBD2 (6 bases). The V end lost 0 bases, the J end lost 4 bases, and 20 bases lay between the germline ends. The length of the CDR3 is 18 residues. CDR1 and CDR2 from the germline V gene are KGHDR and SFDVKD.

This clonotype appeared many times. The V and J genes are TRBV28 and TRBJ1-1; D not resolved. Trimming took off 6 bases at V and 5 bases at J, with 10 bases between the two ends. Germline V gene data show CDR1 as MDHEN and CDR2 as SYDVKM. The CDR3 loop spans 12 amino acids. CDR3 nucleotides: TGTGCCAGCAGCCTAACAAGGACTGAAGCTTTCTTT. Amino acid sequence: CASSLTRTEAFF.

This clonotype is termed medium-sized (0.01 to 0.1%). The chain uses TRBV19 and TRBJ1-2, with D perhaps matching TRBD1 (5 bases). With 6 bases removed from V and 0 bases from J, the gap between germline ends came to 11 bases. The V gene's germline CDR1 is LNHDA and CDR2 SQIVND (reference sequence). The CDR3 loop spans 14 amino acids. CDR3 bases: TGTGCCAGTAGGCGACAGCCTTCTAACTATGGCTACACCTTC. Its protein product is CASRRQPSNYGYTF.

This clonotype was observed a few times. The V and J genes are TRBV10-3 and TRBJ1-1; perhaps TRBD1 as D (6 bases). V dropped 4 bases and J dropped 3 bases, with 18 bases sitting between them. This CDR3 comprises 16 residues. Germline V gives CDR1 ENHRY, CDR2 SYGVKD. CDR3 nucleotide sequence: TGTGCCATCAGTGCAGATTTGGGACGGACAGACACTGAAGCTTTCTTT. Protein product: CAISADLGRTDTEAFF.

This clonotype was detected ten times or more. V is TRBV24-1 and J is TRBJ2-3, with TRBD2 matching over 12 bases. This CDR3 is 16 amino acids long. After removal of 3 bases from V and 4 bases from J, the junction contained 4 bases not matched to a gene. The germline V gene encodes CDR1 KGHDR and CDR2 SFDVKD. The CDR3 DNA follows: TGTGCCACCAGTGATGAGGGACTAGCGGGCCCAGATACGCAGTATTTT. Translated, it gives CATSDEGLAGPDTQYF.

Many counts were recorded for this clonotype. The chain joins TRBV6-4 to TRBJ2-3, with D perhaps TRBD1 (5 bases). V was cut by 3 bases and J by 0 bases, with 10 bases left in between. The CDR3 totals 15 residues. The germline gives CDR1 MRHNA, CDR2 SNTAGT. As DNA, the CDR3 is TGTGCCAGCAGTGAAGACAGTTCTAGCACAGATACGCAGTATTTT. It translates to CASSEDSSSTDTQYF.

This clonotype turned up a few times. The chain is built from TRBV4-3 and TRBJ2-3; tentatively, D is TRBD1 (5 bases). CDR3 length: 15 residues. Per the germline V gene, CDR1 is LGHNA and CDR2 is YSLEER. V was clipped by 1 base and J by 0 bases, with 8 bases between them. The CDR3 coding sequence is TGCGCCAGCAGCCAAGGCCAGGGAAGCACAGATACGCAGTATTTT. Amino acid sequence: CASSQGQGSTDTQYF.

This clonotype was picked up many times. The V gene is TRBV7-3, the J gene TRBJ2-6; D possibly corresponds to TRBD1 (5 bases). Trimming left V 5 bases short and J 0 bases short, with 8 bases between. CDR1 and CDR2 from the germline V gene are SGHTA and FQGTGA. The CDR3 sequence is 15 residues long. For the CDR3, the DNA is TGTGCCAGCAGCGAAAGGGGCTCTGGGGCCAACGTCCTGACTTTC. Translated: CASSERGSGANVLTF. Together with reference TRBV7-3 and TRBJ2-6, the CDR3 gives the full variable domain: GAGVSQTPSNKVTEKGKYVELRCDPISGHTALYWYRQSLGQGPEFLIYFQGTGAADDSGLPNDRFFAVRPEGSVSTLKIQRTERGDSAVYLCASSERGSGANVLTFGAGSRLTVL.

This clonotype has ten or more counts. This chain connects TRBV21-1 to TRBJ1-2; TRBD1 is the table's D call, not checked against the DNA. TRBV21-1 is listed as a pseudogene. This CDR3 spans 24 amino acids. In nucleotides, the CDR3 is TGTGCCAGCAGCGCTCTTACCGGGGGCGCCCGCCTCAGGGCCACCATACTATCTAACTATGGCTACACCTTC. It encodes CASSALTGGARLRATILSNYGYTF.

This clonotype is medium-sized. The rearrangement links TRBV7-6 to TRBJ1-2; D remains unclear. CDR3 size: 15 residues. Germline CDR1 is SGHVS and CDR2 is FNYEAQ. V dropped 0 bases and J dropped 2 bases, with 10 bases sitting between them. The CDR3 region is CASSLAPGSNYGYTF. The CDR3 DNA is TGTGCCAGCAGCTTAGCACCGGGATCCAACTATGGCTACACCTTC. The complete variable domain, with remaining parts taken from reference TRBV7-6 and TRBJ1-2, reads GAGVSQSPRYKVTKRGQDVALRCDPISGHVSLYWYRQALGQGPEFLTYFNYEAQQDKSGLPNDRFSAERPEGSISTLTIQRTEQRDSAMYRCASSLAPGSNYGYTFGSGTRLTVV.